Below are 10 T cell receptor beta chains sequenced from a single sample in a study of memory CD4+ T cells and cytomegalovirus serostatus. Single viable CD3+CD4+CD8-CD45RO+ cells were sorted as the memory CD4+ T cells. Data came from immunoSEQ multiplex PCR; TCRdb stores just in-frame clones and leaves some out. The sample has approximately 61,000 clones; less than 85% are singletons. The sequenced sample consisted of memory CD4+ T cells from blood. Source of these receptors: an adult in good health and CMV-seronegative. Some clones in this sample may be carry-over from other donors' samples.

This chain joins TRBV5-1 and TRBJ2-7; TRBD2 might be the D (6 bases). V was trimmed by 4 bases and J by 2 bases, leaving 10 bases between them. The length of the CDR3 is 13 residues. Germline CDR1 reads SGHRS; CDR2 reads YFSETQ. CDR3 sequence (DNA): TGCGCCAGCAGCGGGACTGGTACCTACGAGCAGTACTTC. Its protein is CASSGTGTYEQYF.

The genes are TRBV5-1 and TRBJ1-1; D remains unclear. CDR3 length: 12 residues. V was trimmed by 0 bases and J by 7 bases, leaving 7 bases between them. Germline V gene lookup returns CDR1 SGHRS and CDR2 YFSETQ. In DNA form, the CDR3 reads TGCGCCAGCAGCTTGGTAGGGATTGAAGCTTTCTTT. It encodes CASSLVGIEAFF.

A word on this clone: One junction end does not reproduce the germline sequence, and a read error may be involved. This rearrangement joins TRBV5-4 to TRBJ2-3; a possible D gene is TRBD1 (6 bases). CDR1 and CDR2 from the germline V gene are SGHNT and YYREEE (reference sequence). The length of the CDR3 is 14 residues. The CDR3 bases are TGTGCCAGCAGCTTGAGGGGGAGCACGGATACGCAGTATTTT. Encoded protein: CASSLRGSTDTQYF.

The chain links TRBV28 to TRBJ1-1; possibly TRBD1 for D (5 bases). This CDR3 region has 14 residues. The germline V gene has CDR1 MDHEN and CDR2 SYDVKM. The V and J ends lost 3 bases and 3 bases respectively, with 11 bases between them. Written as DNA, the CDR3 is TGTGCCAGCAGTTTGGCAGGGCTGTACACTGAAGCTTTCTTT. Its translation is CASSLAGLYTEAFF.

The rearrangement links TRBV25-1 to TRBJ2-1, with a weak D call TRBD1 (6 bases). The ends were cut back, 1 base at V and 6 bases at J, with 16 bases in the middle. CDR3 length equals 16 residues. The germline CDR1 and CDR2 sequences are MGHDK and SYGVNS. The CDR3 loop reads CASSEFSSGAGNEQFF. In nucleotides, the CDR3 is TGTGCCAGCAGTGAATTTTCTTCAGGGGCGGGCAATGAGCAGTTCTTC.

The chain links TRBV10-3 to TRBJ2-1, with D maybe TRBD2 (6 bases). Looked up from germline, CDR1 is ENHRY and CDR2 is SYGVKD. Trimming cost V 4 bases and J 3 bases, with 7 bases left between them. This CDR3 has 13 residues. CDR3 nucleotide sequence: TGTGCCATCAGTGCCGGGAGCTACAATGAGCAGTTCTTC. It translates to CAISAGSYNEQFF.

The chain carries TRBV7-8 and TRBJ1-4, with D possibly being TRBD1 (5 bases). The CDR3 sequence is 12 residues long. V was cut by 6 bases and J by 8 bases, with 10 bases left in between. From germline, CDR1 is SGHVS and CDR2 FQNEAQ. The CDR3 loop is CASRGVSEKLFF. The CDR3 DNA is TGTGCCAGCAGGGGGGTTTCGGAAAAACTGTTTTTT.

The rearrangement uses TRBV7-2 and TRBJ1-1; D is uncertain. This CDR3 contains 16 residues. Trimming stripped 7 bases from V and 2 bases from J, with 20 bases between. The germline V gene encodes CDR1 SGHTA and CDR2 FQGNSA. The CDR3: CASTPRTALVNTEAFF. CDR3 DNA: TGTGCCAGCACCCCTAGGACTGCCCTAGTTAACACTGAAGCTTTCTTT. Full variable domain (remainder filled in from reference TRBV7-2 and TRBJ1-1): GAGVSQSPSNKVTEKGKDVELRCDPISGHTALYWYRQSLGQGLEFLIYFQGNSAPDKSGLPSDRFSAERTGGSVSTLTIQRTQQEDSAVYLCASTPRTALVNTEAFFGQGTRLTVV.

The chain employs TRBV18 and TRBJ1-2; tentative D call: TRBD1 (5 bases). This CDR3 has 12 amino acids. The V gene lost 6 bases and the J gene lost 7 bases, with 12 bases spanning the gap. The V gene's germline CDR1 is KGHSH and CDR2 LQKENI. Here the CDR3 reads CASSTGGTGYTF. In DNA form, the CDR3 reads TGTGCCAGCTCTACCGGGGGGACTGGCTACACCTTC.

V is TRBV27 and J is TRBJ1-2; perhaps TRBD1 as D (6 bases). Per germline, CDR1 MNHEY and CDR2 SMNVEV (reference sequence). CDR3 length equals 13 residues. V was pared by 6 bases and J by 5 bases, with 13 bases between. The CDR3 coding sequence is TGTGCCAGCAGCGACATAACAGGGTATGGCTACACCTTC. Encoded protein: CASSDITGYGYTF.